What follows describes a single TCR beta chain. Its target is not known. The CDR3 sequence is 14 residues long. J was trimmed by 14 bases and V by 4 bases; bases with no gene match: 12. Germline loops: CDR1 LNHDA, CDR2 SQIVND (reference sequence). Only CD45RO-negative cells positively selected for CCR7 counted as naive CD8 cells, so terminally differentiated effector memory CD45RA+ cells were excluded. The data belong to a study of shared clonotypes between healthy human individuals. General study points: Sampling covered nothing but blood. Tissue TCR repertoires likely differ from those found in blood.

Here immunoSEQ multiplex PCR was the method, and the copy in TCRdb shows in-frame clones only, minus some. The repertoire holds roughly 2 million clones, with 85% to 95% as singletons. The sequencing sample was made of naive CD8+ T cells sorted from blood. This TCR was sampled from a man between 18 and 35 years old in good health. The chain has TRBV19 and TRBJ2-1; TRBD1 aligns across 9 bases. The CDR3 reads CASSTYHRGLEEFF. CDR3 DNA: TGTGCCAGTAGTACGTATCACAGGGGGCTCGAAGAGTTCTTC.